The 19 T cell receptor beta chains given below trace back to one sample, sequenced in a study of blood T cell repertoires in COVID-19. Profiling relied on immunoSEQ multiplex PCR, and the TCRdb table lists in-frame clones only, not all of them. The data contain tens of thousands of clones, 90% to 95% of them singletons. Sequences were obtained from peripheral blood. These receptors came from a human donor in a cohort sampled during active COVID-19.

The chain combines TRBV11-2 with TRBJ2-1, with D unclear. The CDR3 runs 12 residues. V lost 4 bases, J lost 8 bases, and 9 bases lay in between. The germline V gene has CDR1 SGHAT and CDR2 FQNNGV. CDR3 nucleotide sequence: TGTGCCAGCAGCTCGTCCTTCTATGAGCAGTTCTTC. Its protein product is CASSSSFYEQFF.

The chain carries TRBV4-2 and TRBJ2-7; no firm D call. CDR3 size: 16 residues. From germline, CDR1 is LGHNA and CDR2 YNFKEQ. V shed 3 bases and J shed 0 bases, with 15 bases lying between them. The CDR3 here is CASSQVLGDSSYEQYF. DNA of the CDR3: TGTGCCAGCAGCCAGGTTTTGGGCGATAGCTCCTACGAGCAGTACTTC.

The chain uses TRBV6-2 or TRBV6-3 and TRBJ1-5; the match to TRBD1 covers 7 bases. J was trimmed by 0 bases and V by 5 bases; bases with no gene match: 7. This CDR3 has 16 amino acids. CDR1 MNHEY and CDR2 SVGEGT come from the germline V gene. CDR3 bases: TGTGCCAGCAGTAGCCGGGACAGTTATAGCAATCAGCCCCAGCATTTT. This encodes CASSSRDSYSNQPQHF.

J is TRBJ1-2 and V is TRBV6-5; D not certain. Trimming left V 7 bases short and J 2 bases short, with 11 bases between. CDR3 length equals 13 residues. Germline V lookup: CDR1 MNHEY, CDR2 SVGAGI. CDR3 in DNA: TGTGCCAGCAACAACGGGAACAACTATGGCTACACCTTC. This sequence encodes CASNNGNNYGYTF.

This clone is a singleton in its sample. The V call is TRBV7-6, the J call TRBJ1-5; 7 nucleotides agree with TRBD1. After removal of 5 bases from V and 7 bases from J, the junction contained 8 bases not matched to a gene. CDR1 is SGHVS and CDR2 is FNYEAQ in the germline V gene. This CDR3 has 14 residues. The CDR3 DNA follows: TGTGCCAGCAGCCCTGGACAGGAGGGACAGCCCCAGCATTTT. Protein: CASSPGQEGQPQHF.

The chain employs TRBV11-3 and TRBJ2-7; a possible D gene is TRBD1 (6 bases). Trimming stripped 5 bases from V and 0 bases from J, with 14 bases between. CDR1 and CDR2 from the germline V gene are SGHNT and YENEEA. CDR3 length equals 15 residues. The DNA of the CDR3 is TGTGCCAGCAGCGACCGGGACACCGGCTCCTACGAGCAGTACTTC. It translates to CASSDRDTGSYEQYF.

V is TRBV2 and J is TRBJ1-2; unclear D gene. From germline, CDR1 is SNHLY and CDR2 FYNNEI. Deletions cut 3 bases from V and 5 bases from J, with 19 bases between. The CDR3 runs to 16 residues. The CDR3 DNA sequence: TGTGCCAGCAGTGATCTCGGAGGCGTAGCCGTTTATGGCTACACCTTC. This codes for CASSDLGGVAVYGYTF. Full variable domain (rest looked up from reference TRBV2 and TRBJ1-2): EPEVTQTPSHQVTQMGQEVILRCVPISNHLYFYWYRQILGQKVEFLVSFYNNEISEKSEIFDDQFSVERPDGSNFTLKIRSTKLEDSAMYFCASSDLGGVAVYGYTFGSGTRLTVV.

CDR3 protein: CASSAGSTEAFF. Written as DNA, the CDR3 is TGTGCCAGCTCAGCGGGAAGCACTGAAGCTTTCTTT. The chain is built from TRBV27 and TRBJ1-1; D unresolved. The CDR3 sequence is 12 residues long. CDR1 is MNHEY, CDR2 SMNVEV, per germline (reference sequence). V shed 8 bases and J shed 4 bases, with 11 bases lying between them.

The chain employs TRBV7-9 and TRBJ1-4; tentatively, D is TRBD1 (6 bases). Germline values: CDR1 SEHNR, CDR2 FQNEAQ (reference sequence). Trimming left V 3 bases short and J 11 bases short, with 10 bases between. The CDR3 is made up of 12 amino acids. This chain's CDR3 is CASSFRGGKLFF. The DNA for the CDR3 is TGTGCCAGCAGCTTCAGGGGAGGGAAACTGTTTTTT. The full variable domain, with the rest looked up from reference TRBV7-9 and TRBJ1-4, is DTGVSQNPRHKITKRGQNVTFRCDPISEHNRLYWYRQTLGQGPEFLTYFQNEAQLEKSRLLSDRFSAERPKGSFSTLEIQRTEQGDSAMYLCASSFRGGKLFFGSGTQLSVL.

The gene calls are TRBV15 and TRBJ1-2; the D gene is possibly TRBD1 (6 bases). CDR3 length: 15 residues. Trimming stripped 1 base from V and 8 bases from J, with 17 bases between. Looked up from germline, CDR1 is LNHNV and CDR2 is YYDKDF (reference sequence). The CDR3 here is CATSRGTTGIYGYTF. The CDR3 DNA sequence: TGTGCCACCAGCAGAGGAACTACAGGGATATACGGCTACACCTTC.

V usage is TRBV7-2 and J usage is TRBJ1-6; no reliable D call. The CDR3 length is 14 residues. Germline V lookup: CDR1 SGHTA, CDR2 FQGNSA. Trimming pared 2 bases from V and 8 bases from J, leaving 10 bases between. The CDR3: CASSLLEGYSPLHF. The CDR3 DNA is TGTGCCAGCAGCTTACTAGAGGGCTATTCACCCCTCCACTTT.

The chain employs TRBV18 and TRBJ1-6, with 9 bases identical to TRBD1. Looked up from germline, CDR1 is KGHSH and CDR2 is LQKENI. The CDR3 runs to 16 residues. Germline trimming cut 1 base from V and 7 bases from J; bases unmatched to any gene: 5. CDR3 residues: CASSPLPGTGNSPLHF. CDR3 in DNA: TGTGCCAGCTCACCACTACCTGGGACAGGGAATTCACCCCTCCACTTT.

The CDR3 DNA reads as TGTGCCAGCAGAACCCCGGTGTATTATAATTCACCCCTCCACTTT. Amino acids: CASRTPVYYNSPLHF. V usage is TRBV6-6 and J usage is TRBJ1-6; D is unclear. V lost 6 bases to trimming and J lost 4 bases, with 13 bases between them. The CDR3 consists of 15 residues. Germline V gene data show CDR1 as MNHNY and CDR2 as SVGAGI (reference sequence).

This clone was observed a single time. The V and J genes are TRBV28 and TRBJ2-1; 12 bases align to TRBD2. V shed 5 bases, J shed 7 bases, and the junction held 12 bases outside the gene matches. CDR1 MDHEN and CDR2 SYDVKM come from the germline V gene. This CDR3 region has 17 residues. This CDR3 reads CASSPLGLAGGQNEQFF. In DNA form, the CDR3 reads TGTGCCAGCAGTCCCTTGGGGCTAGCGGGAGGGCAAAATGAGCAGTTCTTC.

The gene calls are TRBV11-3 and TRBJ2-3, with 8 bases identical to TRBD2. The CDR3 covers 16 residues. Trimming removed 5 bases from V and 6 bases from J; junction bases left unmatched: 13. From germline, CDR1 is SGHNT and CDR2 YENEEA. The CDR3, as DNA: TGTGCCAGCAGCCTTCGGGGGGGGCCCACAGTGGATACGCAGTATTTT. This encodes CASSLRGGPTVDTQYF.

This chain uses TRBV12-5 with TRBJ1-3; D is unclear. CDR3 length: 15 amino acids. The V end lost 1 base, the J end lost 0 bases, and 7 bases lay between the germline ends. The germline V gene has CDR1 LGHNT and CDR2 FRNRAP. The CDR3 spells CASGLGYPSGNTIYF. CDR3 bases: TGTGCTAGTGGTTTGGGCTACCCCTCTGGAAACACCATATATTTT. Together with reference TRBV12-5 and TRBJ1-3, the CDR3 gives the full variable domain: DARVTQTPRHKVTEMGQEVTMRCQPILGHNTVFWYRQTMMQGLELLAYFRNRAPLDDSGMPKDRFSAEMPDATLATLKIQPSEPRDSAVYFCASGLGYPSGNTIYFGEGSWLTVV.

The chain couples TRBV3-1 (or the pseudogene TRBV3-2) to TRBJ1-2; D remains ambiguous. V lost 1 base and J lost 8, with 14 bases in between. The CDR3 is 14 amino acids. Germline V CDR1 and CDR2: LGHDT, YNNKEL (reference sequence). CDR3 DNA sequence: TGTGCCAGCAGCCAAGGATCACTCTCCGAGGGCTACACCTTC. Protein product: CASSQGSLSEGYTF.

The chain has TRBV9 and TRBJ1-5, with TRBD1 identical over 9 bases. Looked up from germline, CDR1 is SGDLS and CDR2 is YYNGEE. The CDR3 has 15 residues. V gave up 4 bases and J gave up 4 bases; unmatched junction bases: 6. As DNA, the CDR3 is TGTGCCAGCAGCTCAGGGACAGGGCTGAATCAGCCCCAGCATTTT. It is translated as CASSSGTGLNQPQHF.

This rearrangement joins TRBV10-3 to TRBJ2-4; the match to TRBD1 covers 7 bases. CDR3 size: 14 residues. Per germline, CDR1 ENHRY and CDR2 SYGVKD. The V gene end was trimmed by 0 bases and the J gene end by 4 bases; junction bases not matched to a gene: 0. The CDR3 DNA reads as TGTGCCATCAGTGAGTCACAGGGGAAAAACATTCAGTACTTC. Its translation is CAISESQGKNIQYF.